The rows below give T cell receptor beta chains drawn from one sample of a study of lymphopenia after photon versus proton radiotherapy. Using immunoSEQ multiplex PCR, the repertoire was profiled, and TCRdb retains in-frame clones only, with some absent. The sample lists about 33,000 clones, roughly 90% seen once, with roughly 6.2% in the top ten. The sample in question was peripheral blood, obtained from a patient treated with photon-based radiotherapy. These receptors all come from a woman aged 45-65 years with pancreatic cancer. Both conserved end residues are part of each CDR3. A D gene is named only where the DNA matches it firmly. Expanded clones get a size class; other rows say once, few or many, or leave the size out.

d_call | j_call | clone_size | v_call | cdr3_aa | cdr3_nt
TRBD1 | TRBJ2-3 | NA | TRBV28 | CASSQQGALTDTQYF | TGTGCCAGCAGTCAACAGGGGGCCCTCACAGATACGCAGTATTTT
NA | TRBJ1-4 | few | TRBV4-3 | CASSQEGVTNEKLFF | TGCGCCAGCAGCCAAGAGGGGGTGACTAATGAAAAACTGTTTTTT
TRBD2 | TRBJ2-1 | once | TRBV11-3 | CASSLTSGSNEQFF | TGTGCCAGCAGCTTGACTAGCGGGAGCAATGAGCAGTTCTTC
NA | TRBJ1-6 | NA | TRBV14 | CASSQVLPRGYSPLHF | TGTGCCAGCAGCCAAGTCCTTCCCCGGGGATATTCACCCCTCCACTTT
NA | TRBJ2-1 | NA | TRBV29-1 | CSVVQVRSYNEQFF | TGCAGCGTTGTCCAGGTACGATCCTACAATGAGCAGTTCTTC
TRBD1 | TRBJ2-2 | NA | TRBV5-6 | CASSLGVGDRVRELFF | TGTGCCAGCAGCTTGGGCGTCGGGGACAGGGTGCGGGAGCTGTTTTTT
TRBD1 | TRBJ1-4 | once | TRBV2 | CASSGTWRGHNEKLFF | TGTGCCAGCAGTGGTACCTGGAGGGGGCATAATGAAAAACTGTTTTTT
NA | TRBJ1-1 | NA | TRBV5-5 | CASSPTGLNTEAFF | TGTGCCAGCAGCCCCACAGGACTGAACACTGAAGCTTTCTTT
NA | TRBJ2-3 | NA | TRBV18 | CASSPPNGASTDTQYF | TGTGCCAGCTCACCACCCAACGGTGCTAGCACAGATACGCAGTATTTT
NA | TRBJ2-5 | NA | TRBV19 | CASSRGVEETQYF | TGTGCCAGTAGTCGTGGTGTTGAGGAGACCCAGTACTTC
TRBD1 | TRBJ2-6 | NA | TRBV7-6 | CASSFTLGQGITGANVLTF | TGTGCCAGCAGCTTTACCCTAGGACAGGGGATAACAGGGGCCAACGTCCTGACTTTC
NA | TRBJ1-2 | NA | TRBV4-3 | CASSPPGVRKGYTF | TGCGCCAGCAGCCCCCCTGGGGTACGCAAGGGCTACACCTTC
NA | TRBJ2-5 | NA | TRBV5-6 | CASGPVGGQETQYF | TGTGCCAGCGGACCTGTTGGGGGTCAAGAGACCCAGTACTTC
TRBD2 | TRBJ2-1 | NA | TRBV19 | CASSIGLAGRNEQFF | TGTGCCAGTAGTATAGGACTAGCGGGGAGGAATGAGCAGTTCTTC
NA | TRBJ1-3 | NA | TRBV2 | CASRGSQGSGNTIYF | TGTGCCAGCAGGGGCAGCCAAGGATCGGGAAACACCATATATTTT
NA | TRBJ1-2 | NA | TRBV4-2 | CAGSHLTKANYGYTF | TGTGCCGGCAGCCACCTGACAAAAGCTAACTATGGCTACACCTTC
TRBD1 | TRBJ2-2 | NA | TRBV5-6 | CASSPVGTGPNTGELFF | TGTGCCAGCAGCCCGGTGGGGACAGGGCCGAACACCGGGGAGCTGTTTTTT
NA | TRBJ1-5 | medium-sized | TRBV7-8 | CASSSVPLGNQPQHF | TGTGCCAGCAGCTCCGTCCCGCTAGGAAATCAGCCCCAGCATTTT
NA | TRBJ1-4 | NA | TRBV30 | CAWSSTGLNEKLFF | TGTGCCTGGAGCAGCACAGGGTTGAATGAAAAACTGTTTTTT
TRBD1 | TRBJ1-5 | NA | TRBV28 | CASNRQGEGNQPQHF | TGTGCCAGCAACCGACAGGGGGAAGGCAATCAGCCCCAGCATTTT
NA | TRBJ1-2 | NA | TRBV6-5 | CASSQQGPIYGYTF | TGTGCCAGCAGCCAACAGGGCCCTATCTATGGCTACACCTTC
NA | TRBJ1-2 | NA | TRBV21-1 | CASSKGTLIDGNYGYTF | TGTGCCAGCAGCAAAGGGACGTTAATAGACGGGAACTATGGCTACACCTTC
NA | TRBJ2-7 | NA | TRBV10-1 | CASSESASWGPGKQYF | TGCGCCAGCAGTGAGTCAGCTAGTTGGGGGCCTGGAAAGCAGTACTTC
TRBD1 | TRBJ1-5 | NA | TRBV28 | CASSGTGNSNQPQHF | TGTGCCAGCAGTGGGACAGGGAATAGCAATCAGCCCCAGCATTTT
NA | TRBJ2-3 | medium-sized | TRBV27 | CASGGTDTQYF | TGTGCCAGCGGGGGCACAGATACGCAGTATTTT
TRBD1 | TRBJ1-6 | once | TRBV18 | CASSPTLGGGGYSPLHF | TGTGCCAGCTCACCAACCCTCGGGGGAGGGGGCTATTCACCCCTCCACTTT
NA | TRBJ1-1 | NA | TRBV27 | CASSSRVGEAFF | TGTGCCAGCAGTTCGCGGGTTGGTGAAGCTTTCTTT
TRBD2 | TRBJ2-2 | NA | TRBV6-1 | CASSEAASGSFANTGELFF | TGTGCCAGCAGTGAAGCTGCTAGCGGGTCGTTCGCGAACACCGGGGAGCTGTTTTTT
NA | TRBJ1-2 | few | TRBV20-1 | CSATQGQGYTF | TGCAGTGCTACCCAGGGTCAAGGCTACACCTTC
TRBD1 | TRBJ2-3 | NA | TRBV5-6 | CASSLRKVPGGDTQYF | TGTGCCAGCAGCTTGCGGAAGGTCCCAGGGGGAGATACGCAGTATTTT
NA | TRBJ2-3 | NA | TRBV7-2 | CASSLAQQADTQYF | TGTGCCAGCAGCTTAGCCCAACAGGCAGATACGCAGTATTTT
TRBD2 | TRBJ2-1 | NA | TRBV7-7 | CASSPFRTSNEQFF | TGTGCCAGCAGCCCCTTTAGGACTAGCAATGAGCAGTTCTTC
TRBD1 | TRBJ2-2 | NA | TRBV4-1 | CASSQEGQGWYGELFF | TGCGCCAGCAGCCAGGAGGGACAGGGGTGGTACGGGGAGCTGTTTTTT